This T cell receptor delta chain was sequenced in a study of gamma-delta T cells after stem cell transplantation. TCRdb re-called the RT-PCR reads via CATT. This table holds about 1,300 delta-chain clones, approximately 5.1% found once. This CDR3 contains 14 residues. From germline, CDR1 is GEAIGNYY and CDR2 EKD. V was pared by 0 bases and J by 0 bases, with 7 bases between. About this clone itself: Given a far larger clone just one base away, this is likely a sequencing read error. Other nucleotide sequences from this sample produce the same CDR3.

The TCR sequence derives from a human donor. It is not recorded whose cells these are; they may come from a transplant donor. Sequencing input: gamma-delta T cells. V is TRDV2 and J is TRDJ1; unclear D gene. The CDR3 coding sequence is TGTGCCTGTGACACCGTACTATACACCGATAAACTCATCTTT. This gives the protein CACDTVLYTDKLIF.